What follows is one T cell receptor beta chain and its context. What it recognizes is unknown. Treatment: oral pan-JAK inhibitor, 5-10 mg twice daily. Germline V gene data show CDR1 as SQVTM and CDR2 as ANQGSEA. The ends were cut back, 6 bases at V and 0 bases at J, with 12 bases in the middle. The CDR3 has 14 residues. This entry comes from a study of CD8+ T cells in alopecia areata. It was cDNA, reverse transcribed from extracted RNA, that served as the sequencing template. Libraries were prepared by immunoSEQ multiplex PCR; TCRdb keeps only in-frame clonotypes and omits some of them. The sample gives more than 200,000 clones, roughly 40% of which show up once; about 2.6% is in the top ten. Study results and caveats: In lesional scalp, particularly from alopecia totalis/universalis, clonality was higher than in normal scalp.

This receptor was identified in a human donor with alopecia areata. Here the sequenced sample was CD4+ T cells sorted from blood, taken at roughly week 36, from a patient treated with tofacitinib. The chain joins TRBV29-1 to TRBJ1-5; D remains ambiguous. The CDR3 DNA is TGCAGCGTACTGGGAGATTATAGCAATCAGCCCCAGCATTTT. Translation: CSVLGDYSNQPQHF. Filled out from reference TRBV29-1 and TRBJ1-5, the complete variable domain reads SAVISQKPSRDICQRGTSLTIQCQVDSQVTMMFWYRQQPGQSLTLIATANQGSEATYESGFVIDKFPISRPNLTFSTLTVSNMSPEDSSIYLCSVLGDYSNQPQHFGDGTRLSIL.